The clone carrying this T cell receptor beta chain occurred a few times. Its antigen is not known. The record originates from a study of blood T cells in healthy people across ages. The germline V and J ends were trimmed by 3 bases and 7 bases, with 10 bases remaining between them. The CDR3 extends over 13 amino acids. The germline V gene has CDR1 LGHDT and CDR2 YNNKEL (reference sequence). The authors ran a second PCR of about 7 to 11 cycles using a sample-barcoded 5' primer and a J-beta primer mix. TCRdb re-derived calls from the 5' RACE reads in MiXCR, one entry per CDR3 protein. Among roughly 700,000 distinct CDR3 sequences listed, around 25% were seen once. Notes on the study in general: Long-lived and aged donors differed, with more naive CD4+ cells and higher diversity in the long-lived.

These same records also appear under a second study, on T cells of mothers and their children. That work states: Samples were provided by three healthy Caucasian mothers and their six children.

This chain links TRBV3-1 with TRBJ2-1; D is possibly TRBD2 (6 bases). This clonotype was obtained from a boy aged 10-17 years in good health. What was sequenced was blood. The DNA of the CDR3 is TGTGCCAGCAGCCACCTAGCGAGGAATGAGCAGTTCTTC. This gives the protein CASSHLARNEQFF.